This TCR beta chain came from a study of blood T cell repertoires in COVID-19 (TCRdb year 2020). At the level of the whole study: Samples from collaborators originated in the United States, Italy and Spain and spanned both the acute and convalescent phases of COVID-19. The prospective study material was composed of cDNA or gDNA derived from T cells, B-cell-depleted T cells, or PBMCs. Subjects who had been exposed to COVID-19, were actively infected with it, or had recovered from it provided the deeply sampled blood TCRbeta repertoires that made up the dataset. A freely available public database, intended as a resource for researchers studying the immune response to SARS-CoV-2, is where the repertoires were released. The samples were drawn from the first 160 participants of the ongoing ImmuneRACE study and from 950 to 1,500 subjects provided by 6 global collaborators. Sample metadata almost always included a de-identified subject ID, COVID-19 status, age in years and sex. Where available, HLA class I and class II types were taken from metadata supplied by the sample provider and were not determined by assay-based typing.

The immunoSEQ Assay, a bias-controlled multiplex PCR, was used to amplify TCRbeta CDR3 regions from genomic DNA. The authors processed their data as follows. Within the assay, amplification of reference gene primers was used to estimate how many nucleated cells each sample contained. Sequence reads were collapsed and filtered to measure the absolute abundance of every unique TCRbeta CDR3 rearrangement. For each sample, productive Simpson clonality was calculated by taking the square root of Simpson's diversity index across productive rearrangements. The table comes from immuneACCESS by way of TCRdb, which keeps in-frame sequences with V and J called. Part of the clones is missing from these tables; in studies checked, under half for an unresolved V gene and the rest for unknown reasons. V and J calls plus clone size are reproduced from that table; the DNA served to infer D and trimming. This sample lists about 140,000 clones; roughly four fifths were detected once. Roughly 8.9% of the sample rests with the top ten.

What the study reported, not specific to this receptor: How much clinical and demographic metadata was included differed by source and by participant, and the metadata was provided uncurated.

Collaborating institutions collected whole blood in K2EDTA tubes following their own protocols. For TCRbeta analysis, collaborators shipped samples in one of three forms: frozen whole blood, isolated PBMCs, or DNA extracted from either of those sample types. Comment on this clone: Its target antigen remains unknown. Base-call qualities are not available, and no considerably larger clone is one nucleotide away.

The CDR3 sequence holds 16 residues, the cysteine and phenylalanine included. The retained sequence is limited to the CDR3, 48 bases, with the frame set at the first base. The germline V gene yields SGHRS for CDR1 and YFSETQ for CDR2. Relative to germline, V is 4 bases shorter and J is 3 bases shorter, with 19 bases between their ends. The rearrangement joined TRBV5-1 to TRBJ1-2; a tentative D match to TRBD1 spans 6 bases. The receptor was isolated from a woman aged 45-65 years with active or convalescent COVID-19. Sequenced input: peripheral blood. The CDR3 sequence is CASSTRGQGLHYGYTF. The nucleotide sequence reads as follows: TGCGCCAGCAGCACCCGTGGGCAGGGGCTTCACTATGGCTACACCTTC.